Below are 29 T cell receptor beta chains sequenced from a single sample in a study of response to subunit inactivated influenza vaccine. A single record per CDR3 protein comes from TCRdb applying MiXCR to the RT-PCR reads. The table lists about 150,000 distinct CDR3 sequences, around 10% of them singletons. The material sequenced was CD8+ T cells sorted from PBMCs, taken around 25 months after vaccination. The source of these receptors is a man aged 45 to 75 who received an inactivated influenza vaccine.

In regard to this clonotype: Germline is not matched at one junction end, which may reflect a read error. The chain couples TRBV4-1 to TRBJ2-3; D remains unclear. Germline V lookup: CDR1 MGHRA, CDR2 YSYEKL. CDR3 length: 13 amino acids. The CDR3 DNA sequence: TGCGCCTGCAGCCGAAAGCTGACAGATACGCAGTATTTT. Residues: CACSRKLTDTQYF.

This clonotype has more than one count but fewer than ten. V and J are TRBV11-2 and TRBJ2-1; D perhaps matches TRBD2 (6 bases). This CDR3 region has 18 residues. CDR1 is SGHAT and CDR2 is FQNNGV in the germline V gene. The ends were cut back, 1 base at V and 1 base at J, with 17 bases in the middle. This CDR3 reads CASSLVSSGPTSYNEQFF. As DNA, the CDR3 is TGTGCCAGCAGCTTAGTTAGTAGCGGACCCACATCCTACAATGAGCAGTTCTTC.

This clonotype was counted only a few times. The chain recombines TRBV12-3 or TRBV12-4 with TRBJ1-1; D is unresolved. The CDR3 consists of 14 residues. V was trimmed by 6 bases and J by 1 base, leaving 12 bases between them. For the CDR3, the DNA is TGTGCCAGCAGAAAAGGTGGCGGGAACACTGAAGCTTTCTTT. Its protein product is CASRKGGGNTEAFF.

J is TRBJ2-1 and V is TRBV6-2 or TRBV6-3; tentatively, D is TRBD2 (6 bases). Per germline, CDR1 MNHEY and CDR2 SVGEGT. The V and J ends lost 0 bases and 4 bases respectively, with 13 bases between them. This CDR3 spans 16 amino acids. In DNA form, the CDR3 reads TGTGCCAGCAGTTACTCGACGCGGGGTATATACAATGAGCAGTTCTTC. It is translated as CASSYSTRGIYNEQFF.

The V call is TRBV11-1, the J call TRBJ2-3; 11 bases are a match to TRBD2. V shed 0 bases and J 3 bases; nucleotides not matched to a gene: 8. From germline, CDR1 is SGHAT and CDR2 FQDESV (reference sequence). This CDR3 region has 18 residues. CDR3 region: CASSLAFSTSGTTDTQYF. The CDR3 DNA sequence: TGTGCCAGCAGCTTAGCTTTTTCGACTAGCGGGACGACAGATACGCAGTATTTT. The whole variable domain, remainder taken from reference TRBV11-1 and TRBJ2-3, is EAEVAQSPRYKITEKSQAVAFWCDPISGHATLYWYRQILGQGPELLVQFQDESVVDDSQLPKDRFSAERLKGVDSTLKIQPAELGDSAMYLCASSLAFSTSGTTDTQYFGPGTRLTVL.

The J gene is TRBJ2-3, the V gene TRBV7-9; possibly TRBD1 or TRBD2 for D (6 bases each). The CDR3 contains 14 residues. With 5 bases removed from V and 2 bases from J, the gap between germline ends came to 11 bases. The germline CDR1 and CDR2 sequences are SEHNR and FQNEAQ (reference sequence). CDR3: CASSRGTTTDTQYF. In DNA, the CDR3 is TGTGCCAGCAGCCGCGGGACAACCACAGATACGCAGTATTTT.

The chain couples TRBV9 to TRBJ2-1, with 9 bases lining up with TRBD2. The CDR3 is 16 residues long. V dropped 4 bases and J dropped 5; count of bases not matched to a gene: 10. Germline CDR1 is SGDLS and CDR2 is YYNGEE. CDR3 loop: CASSTKAGGPNNEQFF. The CDR3 nucleotides read TGTGCCAGCAGCACCAAAGCGGGGGGACCCAACAATGAGCAGTTCTTC.

This clonotype was observed a handful of times. The rearrangement uses TRBV4-3 and TRBJ2-3; unclear D gene. The V gene lost 1 base and the J gene lost 0 bases, with 5 bases spanning the gap. CDR1 and CDR2 (germline): LGHNA, YSLEER. CDR3 length: 14 amino acids. DNA for the CDR3: TGCGCCAGCAGCCAAGTGGTTAGCACAGATACGCAGTATTTT. Its translation: CASSQVVSTDTQYF.

This clonotype was counted only a few times. This chain uses TRBV12-3 or TRBV12-4 with TRBJ1-1, with D perhaps matching TRBD1 (6 bases). The CDR3 totals 14 residues. Deletions cut 2 bases from V and 2 bases from J, with 9 bases between. Written as DNA, the CDR3 is TGTGCCAGCAGTTTATCGGACAGCAACACTGAAGCTTTCTTT. Translated, it gives CASSLSDSNTEAFF.

This sequence joins TRBV10-3 and TRBJ2-7, with 12 positions matching TRBD2. Germline V gives CDR1 ENHRY, CDR2 SYGVKD. The CDR3 has 16 residues. J lost 6 bases, V lost 7 bases, and 13 bases had no gene match. CDR3 DNA: TGTGCCATCACCCAAGGACTAGCGGGAAGGAGTTCCGAGCAGTACTTC. It encodes CAITQGLAGRSSEQYF.

For the CDR3, the DNA is TGTGCCAGCAGTTACGTTATTTCCGGGGAGCTGTTTTTT. It encodes CASSYVISGELFF. The gene calls are TRBV6-2 or TRBV6-3 and TRBJ2-2; D is unclear. The germline V gene encodes CDR1 MNHEY and CDR2 SVGEGT. This CDR3 contains 13 residues. V lost 2 bases and J 6 bases, leaving 7 bases between the germline ends.

This clonotype was seen at least ten times. The J gene is TRBJ2-7, the V gene TRBV20-1; D unclear. This CDR3 contains 15 residues. Trimming cost V 0 bases and J 3 bases, with 15 bases left between them. Germline V CDR1 and CDR2: DFQATT, SNEGSKA (reference sequence). The CDR3 sequence is CSARDNTDNFYEQYF. The DNA of the CDR3 is TGCAGTGCTAGAGATAACACGGATAACTTCTACGAGCAGTACTTC.

This clonotype was recorded a few times. This chain uses TRBV18 with TRBJ2-7; the D is unclear. V shed 0 bases and J shed 4 bases, with 4 bases lying between them. The germline gives CDR1 KGHSH, CDR2 LQKENI. CDR3 length equals 12 residues. The CDR3 DNA reads as TGTGCCAGCTCACCACCGGGGTACGAGCAGTACTTC. It specifies CASSPPGYEQYF.

This clonotype was counted between two and nine times. The V call is TRBV29-1, the J call TRBJ2-7; maybe TRBD2 (6 bases). Germline V gene data show CDR1 as SQVTM and CDR2 as ANQGSEA. This CDR3 is built from 13 residues. The V gene lost 2 bases and the J gene lost 6 bases, with 14 bases spanning the gap. CDR3 in amino acids: CSVEWPGRGEQYF. The CDR3 nucleotides are TGCAGCGTTGAATGGCCTGGGCGGGGCGAGCAGTACTTC.

The CDR3 region is CSARRWEGYEQYF. As DNA, the CDR3 is TGCAGTGCTAGAAGGTGGGAGGGGTACGAGCAGTACTTC. The V call is TRBV20-1, the J call TRBJ2-7; the match to TRBD2 covers 7 bases. The CDR3 is made up of 13 amino acids. Germline V gives CDR1 DFQATT, CDR2 SNEGSKA (reference sequence). J was trimmed by 4 bases and V by 2 bases; bases with no gene match: 5.

The chain uses TRBV20-1 and TRBJ1-2; D gene uncertain. Trimming cost V 3 bases and J 8 bases, with 10 bases left between them. Germline CDR1 and CDR2: DFQATT and SNEGSKA (reference sequence). This CDR3 region has 11 residues. CDR3 bases: TGCAGTGCTAGGAACAGAGGGGGCTACACCTTC. Amino acid sequence: CSARNRGGYTF.

Ten or more counts support this clonotype. This chain uses TRBV6-1 with TRBJ1-4, with D hard to call. CDR3 length: 14 amino acids. V gave up 6 bases and J gave up 5 bases, with 13 bases separating them. Germline loops: CDR1 MNHNS, CDR2 SASEGT. CDR3 coding DNA: TGTGCCAGCAGACAACACGGAAGCAATGAAAAACTGTTTTTT. This translates into CASRQHGSNEKLFF.

The sample holds a few counts of this clonotype. The genes are TRBV9 and TRBJ2-1, with D possibly matching TRBD2 (6 bases). CDR3 length: 13 residues. Trimming left V 3 bases short and J 2 bases short, with 6 bases between. Germline V gene lookup returns CDR1 SGDLS and CDR2 YYNGEE. This CDR3 reads CASSGLAYNEQFF. Written as DNA, the CDR3 is TGTGCCAGCAGCGGACTAGCCTACAATGAGCAGTTCTTC.

This clonotype was observed a few times. This sequence joins TRBV4-1 and TRBJ1-2; a possible D gene is TRBD1 (5 bases). The CDR3 is 15 amino acids. V was trimmed by 3 bases and J by 8 bases, leaving 19 bases between them. Germline CDR1 MGHRA, CDR2 YSYEKL. The DNA of the CDR3 is TGCGCCAGCAGCCACTCGGGGGGACTCTTGTTGGGCTACACCTTC. Translating gives CASSHSGGLLLGYTF.

This clonotype was counted many times. This sequence joins TRBV27 and TRBJ2-1, with TRBD2 matching 12 bases. V lost 8 bases and J lost 3; bases outside the gene matches: 5. Germline V gives CDR1 MNHEY, CDR2 SMNVEV (reference sequence). The CDR3 consists of 15 residues. The CDR3 here is CASGGLAGYYNEQFF. In DNA form, the CDR3 reads TGTGCCAGCGGGGGACTAGCGGGCTACTACAATGAGCAGTTCTTC.

This clonotype occurred many times. This sequence joins TRBV7-9 and TRBJ2-3; possibly TRBD1 or TRBD2 for D (5 bases each). Germline values: CDR1 SEHNR, CDR2 FQNEAQ (reference sequence). The CDR3 loop spans 13 amino acids. The V and J ends lost 7 bases and 4 bases respectively, with 12 bases between them. The CDR3 DNA reads TGTGCCAGCACCCGAGTGGGGGCAGATACGCAGTATTTT. Its translation is CASTRVGADTQYF.

The chain links TRBV9 to TRBJ2-1; 13 nucleotides align to TRBD2. V shed 4 bases and J 9 bases; nucleotides not matched to a gene: 10. Germline CDR1 is SGDLS and CDR2 is YYNGEE. The CDR3 contains 16 residues. CDR3 sequence reads: CASSPASGTSGIEQFF. In DNA form, the CDR3 reads TGTGCCAGCAGCCCGGCCTCCGGGACTAGCGGGATTGAGCAGTTCTTC.

V gene TRBV9 combines with J gene TRBJ2-7; no definite D call. Germline V lookup: CDR1 SGDLS, CDR2 YYNGEE. This CDR3 region has 15 residues. The V end lost 2 bases, the J end lost 0 bases, and 12 bases lay between the germline ends. DNA for the CDR3: TGTGCCAGCAGCGTTACTTATCTTAGCTCCTACGAGCAGTACTTC. Encoded protein: CASSVTYLSSYEQYF.

At least ten counts were recorded for this clonotype. The chain employs TRBV7-8 and TRBJ2-1, with 9 bases that match TRBD2. CDR1 and CDR2 from the germline V gene are SGHVS and FQNEAQ. Trimming cost V 3 bases and J 6 bases; bases outside gene matches: 6. The CDR3 is 15 amino acids. CDR3 coding DNA: TGTGCCAGCAGCTTCCGGGGTAGCGGGAGCAATGAGCAGTTCTTC. Protein product: CASSFRGSGSNEQFF.

The rearrangement links TRBV6-2 or TRBV6-3 to TRBJ2-1; the D is unclear. CDR1 and CDR2 (germline): MNHEY, SVGEGT. The V gene lost 2 bases and the J gene lost 8 bases, with 13 bases spanning the gap. This CDR3 is built from 14 residues. The CDR3 DNA follows: TGTGCCAGCAGTTACGTGCGGTCGGGTGATGAGCAGTTCTTC. Translating gives CASSYVRSGDEQFF.

The chain is built from TRBV15 and TRBJ2-5; D may be TRBD1 (5 bases). The ends were cut back, 0 bases at V and 5 bases at J, with 13 bases in the middle. Germline assignment: CDR1 LNHNV and CDR2 YYDKDF (reference sequence). There are 15 residues in the CDR3. The CDR3 region has the DNA TGTGCCACCAGCAGAGATCTCACAGGCCGGGAGACCCAGTACTTC. It encodes CATSRDLTGRETQYF. The entire variable domain, with the rest obtained from reference TRBV15 and TRBJ2-5, is as follows: DAMVIQNPRYQVTQFGKPVTLSCSQTLNHNVMYWYQQKSSQAPKLLFHYYDKDFNNEADTPDNFQSRRPNTSFCFLDIRSPGLGDTAMYLCATSRDLTGRETQYFGPGTRLLVL.

This clonotype was seen many times. The genes are TRBV24-1 and TRBJ1-1; 9 bases line up with TRBD1. The CDR3 extends over 12 amino acids. From germline, CDR1 is KGHDR and CDR2 SFDVKD. The V and J ends lost 12 bases and 7 bases, in that order; junction bases with no gene match: 8. The CDR3 sequence: CAASRTGVEAFF. CDR3 bases: TGTGCCGCGTCCCGGACAGGGGTTGAAGCTTTCTTT.

This clonotype came up a few times. J is TRBJ2-3 and V is TRBV28; no firm D call. Between the trimmed V and J ends, which lost 3 bases and 2 bases, there was a span of 9 bases. The CDR3 runs 14 residues. Germline V gene data show CDR1 as MDHEN and CDR2 as SYDVKM. The CDR3 nucleotides read TGTGCCAGCAGTTTTGCGTCTGTCACAGATACGCAGTATTTT. Translated: CASSFASVTDTQYF.

The chain carries TRBV7-9 and TRBJ2-4; TRBD1 agrees at 7 bases. Trimming cost V 1 base and J 9 bases; bases outside gene matches: 9. The CDR3 contains 15 residues. Germline CDR1 reads SEHNR; CDR2 reads FQNEAQ (reference sequence). The CDR3 DNA is TGTGCCAGCAGCTTAGTAGACAGGGTCAAGCCCATTCAGTACTTC. Its protein is CASSLVDRVKPIQYF.